The T cell receptor beta chain described here comes from a study of shared clonotypes between healthy human individuals. Authors' data handling: ImmunoSEQ output held junction-only sequences without quality scores, so filtering differed. TCRdb's copy holds only in-frame clones and misses some; the assay was immunoSEQ multiplex PCR. V and J calls and clone size are given by that table; D and trimming were obtained from the DNA. The data contain about 730,000 clones, 72% of them singletons. This CDR3 comprises 14 residues. CDR1 is KGHSH, CDR2 LQKENI, per germline. A note on this clone: One end of the junction does not line up with germline, which may come from a read error.

The V gene is TRBV18, the J gene TRBJ2-5; 8 nucleotides match TRBD1. This TCR was sampled from a woman between 25 and 40 years old in good health. The sequenced material came from memory CD4+ T cells sorted from blood. Indicated subset: CD45RA-negative fraction. CDR3 protein: CASSPQDRDETQYF. The CDR3 DNA is TGTGCCAGCTCGCCACAGGACAGGGACGAGACCCAGTACTTC.